These T cell receptor beta chains were read from a single sample in a study of T cell responses to AZD1222 COVID-19 vaccine. Sequencing was performed with immunoSEQ multiplex PCR; in TCRdb, only in-frame clones are kept and a portion is missing. The repertoire has roughly 140,000 clones, roughly nine tenths of them found once; the top ten carry around 1.5%. This specimen consisted of peripheral blood, obtained on day 0 of AZD1222 vaccination. Source of these receptors: an adult in good health. CDR3s include the opening cysteine and the closing phenylalanine or tryptophan. The D gene is left open where the match is weak. Size is omitted from some rows. Given values are once, few, many or a class for expanded clones.

clone size: NA
D gene: NA
J gene: TRBJ1-3
V gene: TRBV2
CDR3 DNA: TGTGCCAGCTCCCGAGAGGGCAGCTCTGGAAACACCATATATTTT
CDR3 protein: CASSREGSSGNTIYF

clone size: NA
D gene: NA
J gene: TRBJ1-4
V gene: TRBV6-5
CDR3 DNA: TGTGCCAGTTTGAAGGTTGACAGTGAAAAACTGTTTTTT
CDR3 protein: CASLKVDSEKLFF

clone size: NA
D gene: NA
J gene: TRBJ1-6
V gene: TRBV7-9
CDR3 DNA: TGTGCCAGCAGCACGCCTATGGGGGGAGATAATTCACCCCTCCACTTT
CDR3 protein: CASSTPMGGDNSPLHF

clone size: NA
D gene: NA
J gene: TRBJ2-5
V gene: TRBV5-4
CDR3 DNA: TGTGCCAGCAGTCCTGTGGGGGGCGGGAGCCAAGAGACCCAGTACTTC
CDR3 protein: CASSPVGGGSQETQYF

clone size: NA
D gene: NA
J gene: TRBJ2-3
V gene: TRBV3-1/TRBV3-2
CDR3 DNA: TGTGCCAGCAGCCAAGGGGCGATAGCGGTGACTAGCACAGATACGCAGTATTTT
CDR3 protein: CASSQGAIAVTSTDTQYF

clone size: NA
D gene: NA
J gene: TRBJ2-7
V gene: TRBV13
CDR3 DNA: TGTGCCAGCAGCTTACATTTGCCCGGGGACACACGCTACGAGCAGTACTTC
CDR3 protein: CASSLHLPGDTRYEQYF

clone size: NA
D gene: NA
J gene: TRBJ2-2
V gene: TRBV5-1
CDR3 DNA: TGCGCCAGCAACGGCGGGAACACCCACACCGGGGAGCTGTTTTTT
CDR3 protein: CASNGGNTHTGELFF

clone size: NA
D gene: TRBD2
J gene: TRBJ2-5
V gene: TRBV11-2
CDR3 DNA: TGTGCCAGCAGCGATACAAGCGGGGGAATCCAAGAGACCCAGTACTTC
CDR3 protein: CASSDTSGGIQETQYF

clone size: NA
D gene: TRBD2
J gene: TRBJ2-3
V gene: TRBV9
CDR3 DNA: TGTGCCAGCAGCGCCCGCGGGGGGGGCTACACAGATACGCAGTATTTT
CDR3 protein: CASSARGGGYTDTQYF

clone size: NA
D gene: NA
J gene: TRBJ1-2
V gene: TRBV28
CDR3 DNA: TGTGCCAGCAGTATCAAAGGGGGAGGCTACACCTTC
CDR3 protein: CASSIKGGGYTF

clone size: NA
D gene: NA
J gene: TRBJ1-2
V gene: TRBV5-6
CDR3 DNA: TGTGCCAGCAGCTTACCGGGACAAATCGCCCGCGGCTACACCTTC
CDR3 protein: CASSLPGQIARGYTF

clone size: few
D gene: NA
J gene: TRBJ2-1
V gene: TRBV6-1
CDR3 DNA: TGTGCCAGCAGTGGAGACTTCGTAGCGGCCAGTTACAATGAGCAGTTCTTC
CDR3 protein: CASSGDFVAASYNEQFF

clone size: NA
D gene: NA
J gene: TRBJ2-5
V gene: TRBV20-1
CDR3 DNA: TGCAGTGCTAGAGATCACCAGTACTTC
CDR3 protein: CSARDHQYF

clone size: NA
D gene: NA
J gene: TRBJ1-2
V gene: TRBV28
CDR3 DNA: TGTGCCAGCAGTACGGGCGGGACACTTTATGGCTACACCTTC
CDR3 protein: CASSTGGTLYGYTF

clone size: NA
D gene: NA
J gene: TRBJ1-4
V gene: TRBV2
CDR3 DNA: TGTGCCAGCAGTGCAGTCGTTTTAAAACTGTTTTTT
CDR3 protein: CASSAVVLKLFF

clone size: NA
D gene: TRBD1
J gene: TRBJ2-1
V gene: TRBV7-3
CDR3 DNA: TGTGCCAGCAGCTTAGTACCGGGACAGGGATCCTACAATGAGCAGTTCTTC
CDR3 protein: CASSLVPGQGSYNEQFF

clone size: NA
D gene: TRBD1
J gene: TRBJ2-6
V gene: TRBV15
CDR3 DNA: TGTGCCACCAGCAGACAGGGGGCGTCTGGGGCCAACGTCCTGACTTTC
CDR3 protein: CATSRQGASGANVLTF

clone size: NA
D gene: TRBD1
J gene: TRBJ2-7
V gene: TRBV4-2
CDR3 DNA: TGTGCCAGCAGCCAACTAGAGACAGGGGGCGAGCAGTACTTC
CDR3 protein: CASSQLETGGEQYF

clone size: NA
D gene: NA
J gene: TRBJ2-1
V gene: TRBV24-1
CDR3 DNA: TGTGCCACCAGTGAAGCGAATGAGCAGTTCTTC
CDR3 protein: CATSEANEQFF

clone size: NA
D gene: NA
J gene: TRBJ2-2
V gene: TRBV4-1
CDR3 DNA: TGCGCCAGCAGCCAAGACAGGACCGGGGAGCTGTTTTTT
CDR3 protein: CASSQDRTGELFF

clone size: NA
D gene: NA
J gene: TRBJ1-1
V gene: TRBV2
CDR3 DNA: TGTGCCAGCAATGAACCGATGAACACTGAAGCTTTCTTT
CDR3 protein: CASNEPMNTEAFF

clone size: NA
D gene: NA
J gene: TRBJ1-2
V gene: TRBV6-5
CDR3 DNA: TGTGCCAGCACCAATAGGGCACTCGCTAACTATGGCTACACCTTC
CDR3 protein: CASTNRALANYGYTF

clone size: NA
D gene: TRBD1
J gene: TRBJ2-2
V gene: TRBV7-9
CDR3 DNA: TGTGCCAGCAGCTCCCCCCACCACTGGACAGGGGATAACACCGGGGAGCTGTTTTTT
CDR3 protein: CASSSPHHWTGDNTGELFF

clone size: NA
D gene: TRBD1
J gene: TRBJ1-2
V gene: TRBV5-4
CDR3 DNA: TGTGCCAGCAGCGTAGGGACAGTCTATGGCTACACCTTC
CDR3 protein: CASSVGTVYGYTF

clone size: NA
D gene: NA
J gene: TRBJ1-2
V gene: TRBV9
CDR3 DNA: TGTGCCAGCAGCGTAGCTAAGGACCCAAAAACTAACTATGGCTACACCTTC
CDR3 protein: CASSVAKDPKTNYGYTF

clone size: NA
D gene: TRBD1
J gene: TRBJ1-2
V gene: TRBV14
CDR3 DNA: TGTGCCAGCAGCCAAATAAGACAGGGGGGCTACACCTTC
CDR3 protein: CASSQIRQGGYTF

clone size: NA
D gene: NA
J gene: TRBJ1-5
V gene: TRBV21-1
CDR3 DNA: TGTGCCAGCAGCAAAGTTTCGGACAGCAGCCACCAGCCCCAGCATTTT
CDR3 protein: CASSKVSDSSHQPQHF

clone size: NA
D gene: NA
J gene: TRBJ2-3
V gene: TRBV10-3
CDR3 DNA: TGTGCCATCAGACAGTCCCTCGGTACAGATACGCAGTATTTT
CDR3 protein: CAIRQSLGTDTQYF

clone size: NA
D gene: NA
J gene: TRBJ1-1
V gene: TRBV27
CDR3 DNA: TGTGCCAGCGTATCTCAAGGGCTTCCCTGGGCTGAAGCTTTCTTT
CDR3 protein: CASVSQGLPWAEAFF

clone size: few
D gene: NA
J gene: TRBJ2-7
V gene: TRBV5-1
CDR3 DNA: TGCGCCAGCAGCCGGGGAGATTTAGCCGCCTACGAGCAGTACTTC
CDR3 protein: CASSRGDLAAYEQYF

clone size: NA
D gene: NA
J gene: TRBJ1-3
V gene: TRBV30
CDR3 DNA: TGTGCCTGGACACTCTCTGGAAACACCATATATTTT
CDR3 protein: CAWTLSGNTIYF

clone size: few
D gene: NA
J gene: TRBJ2-7
V gene: TRBV29-1
CDR3 DNA: TGCAGCGTGGCACAGGGAGTCGAGCAGTACTTC
CDR3 protein: CSVAQGVEQYF

clone size: NA
D gene: TRBD1
J gene: TRBJ1-6
V gene: TRBV7-8
CDR3 DNA: TGTGCCAGCAGCTTCGGGGACAGGGGATATAATTCACCCCTCCACTTT
CDR3 protein: CASSFGDRGYNSPLHF

clone size: NA
D gene: TRBD1
J gene: TRBJ2-3
V gene: TRBV4-2
CDR3 DNA: TGTGCCAGCAGCCAGCCCAGGGGGCAGAAAGATACGCAGTATTTT
CDR3 protein: CASSQPRGQKDTQYF

clone size: NA
D gene: NA
J gene: TRBJ1-2
V gene: TRBV9
CDR3 DNA: TGTGCCAGCAGCGTAGGGTGGACACCCACTGGCGGCTACACCTTC
CDR3 protein: CASSVGWTPTGGYTF

clone size: NA
D gene: NA
J gene: TRBJ1-1
V gene: TRBV28
CDR3 DNA: TGTGCCAGCAGCTCTGGGGCGGCAGCGGCAACTGAAGCTTTCTTT
CDR3 protein: CASSSGAAAATEAFF

clone size: NA
D gene: NA
J gene: TRBJ2-1
V gene: TRBV7-9
CDR3 DNA: TGTGCCAGCAGCTTAGGATCTAGTCTGGATGAGCAGTTCTTC
CDR3 protein: CASSLGSSLDEQFF

clone size: NA
D gene: NA
J gene: TRBJ1-3
V gene: TRBV5-6
CDR3 DNA: TGTGCCAGCAGCTTGGGCAACTCGGGAAACACCATATATTTT
CDR3 protein: CASSLGNSGNTIYF

clone size: NA
D gene: TRBD2
J gene: TRBJ2-1
V gene: TRBV6-5
CDR3 DNA: TGTGCCAGCAGTTACGGGACCCGGGGGGTCCGGGAGCAGTTCTTC
CDR3 protein: CASSYGTRGVREQFF

clone size: NA
D gene: NA
J gene: TRBJ1-1
V gene: TRBV27
CDR3 DNA: TGTGCCAGCAGTTCCCGCTCACAGGGAATGAACACTGAAGCTTTCTTT
CDR3 protein: CASSSRSQGMNTEAFF

clone size: NA
D gene: NA
J gene: TRBJ2-3
V gene: TRBV7-2
CDR3 DNA: TGTGCCAGCAGCTTAATAGCGGCCACAGATACGCAGTATTTT
CDR3 protein: CASSLIAATDTQYF

clone size: NA
D gene: NA
J gene: TRBJ1-5
V gene: TRBV19
CDR3 DNA: TGTGCCAGTAGTATAGGGCTTAGCGGCAATCAGCCCCAGCATTTT
CDR3 protein: CASSIGLSGNQPQHF

clone size: NA
D gene: TRBD2
J gene: TRBJ2-1
V gene: TRBV28
CDR3 DNA: TGTGCCAGCAGTCGTAACCTAGCGGCTCTCTACAATGAGCAGTTCTTC
CDR3 protein: CASSRNLAALYNEQFF

clone size: NA
D gene: TRBD1
J gene: TRBJ2-5
V gene: TRBV7-9
CDR3 DNA: TGTGCCAGCAGCTTGACCGGGACAGGGTCAGAGACCCAGTACTTC
CDR3 protein: CASSLTGTGSETQYF

clone size: NA
D gene: NA
J gene: TRBJ1-1
V gene: TRBV24-1
CDR3 DNA: TGTGCCACCAGTGTAGGTGGGGCGAACACTGAAGCTTTCTTT
CDR3 protein: CATSVGGANTEAFF

clone size: few
D gene: NA
J gene: TRBJ2-3
V gene: TRBV19
CDR3 DNA: TGTGCCAGTAGTCCGGACGCAACTAGCACAGATACGCAGTATTTT
CDR3 protein: CASSPDATSTDTQYF

clone size: NA
D gene: TRBD2
J gene: TRBJ2-3
V gene: TRBV19
CDR3 DNA: TGTGCCAGTACCAATCGGCGTAGCGGGAGAGGGACAGATACGCAGTATTTT
CDR3 protein: CASTNRRSGRGTDTQYF

clone size: NA
D gene: NA
J gene: TRBJ2-1
V gene: TRBV19
CDR3 DNA: TGTGCCAGTAGTATACAGGCTTGGGGTTCCTACAATGAGCAGTTCTTC
CDR3 protein: CASSIQAWGSYNEQFF

clone size: NA
D gene: NA
J gene: TRBJ1-4
V gene: TRBV5-1
CDR3 DNA: TGCGCCAGCAGCTTGGGACAGCGGTCCTCCCCCGCTAATGAAAAACTGTTTTTT
CDR3 protein: CASSLGQRSSPANEKLFF

clone size: NA
D gene: NA
J gene: TRBJ1-2
V gene: TRBV5-1
CDR3 DNA: TGCGCCAGCAGCCCCAGAGAGGGGGGAAACTATGGCTACACCTTC
CDR3 protein: CASSPREGGNYGYTF

clone size: NA
D gene: NA
J gene: TRBJ1-6
V gene: TRBV7-2
CDR3 DNA: TGTGCCAGCAGCTTAGGCCTAAATAATTCACCCCTCCACTTT
CDR3 protein: CASSLGLNNSPLHF

clone size: NA
D gene: TRBD2
J gene: TRBJ2-2
V gene: TRBV7-8
CDR3 DNA: TGTGCCAGCAGCCAGACTAGCGGGAACACCGGGGAGCTGTTTTTT
CDR3 protein: CASSQTSGNTGELFF

clone size: NA
D gene: TRBD2
J gene: TRBJ2-5
V gene: TRBV2
CDR3 DNA: TGTGCCAGCAGTGAACCCCTAGCGGGTCTTGAGACCCAGTACTTC
CDR3 protein: CASSEPLAGLETQYF

clone size: NA
D gene: NA
J gene: TRBJ1-3
V gene: TRBV19
CDR3 DNA: TGTGCCAGCCAACGGGCGGGGGTCAACTCTGGAAACACCATATATTTT
CDR3 protein: CASQRAGVNSGNTIYF

clone size: few
D gene: NA
J gene: TRBJ2-7
V gene: TRBV19
CDR3 DNA: TGTGCCAGTAGTATAGGTTCTTTCGGCAGGAGCTACGAGCAGTACTTC
CDR3 protein: CASSIGSFGRSYEQYF

clone size: NA
D gene: NA
J gene: TRBJ1-2
V gene: TRBV18
CDR3 DNA: TGTGCCAGCTCACCACAAAAGGCGGGATCTAACTATGGCTACACCTTC
CDR3 protein: CASSPQKAGSNYGYTF

clone size: once
D gene: NA
J gene: TRBJ1-5
V gene: TRBV19
CDR3 DNA: TGTGCCAGTAGTATAAATGACAATCAGCCCCAGCATTTT
CDR3 protein: CASSINDNQPQHF

clone size: NA
D gene: NA
J gene: TRBJ2-1
V gene: TRBV28
CDR3 DNA: TGTGCCAGCAGTTCGTCCGGGACCGTAATGAGGGGTGAGCAGTTCTTC
CDR3 protein: CASSSSGTVMRGEQFF

clone size: NA
D gene: NA
J gene: TRBJ1-6
V gene: TRBV6-5
CDR3 DNA: TGTGCCAGCAGTTTCCGTAGGCAGAGAGAATCACCCCTCCACTTT
CDR3 protein: CASSFRRQRESPLHF